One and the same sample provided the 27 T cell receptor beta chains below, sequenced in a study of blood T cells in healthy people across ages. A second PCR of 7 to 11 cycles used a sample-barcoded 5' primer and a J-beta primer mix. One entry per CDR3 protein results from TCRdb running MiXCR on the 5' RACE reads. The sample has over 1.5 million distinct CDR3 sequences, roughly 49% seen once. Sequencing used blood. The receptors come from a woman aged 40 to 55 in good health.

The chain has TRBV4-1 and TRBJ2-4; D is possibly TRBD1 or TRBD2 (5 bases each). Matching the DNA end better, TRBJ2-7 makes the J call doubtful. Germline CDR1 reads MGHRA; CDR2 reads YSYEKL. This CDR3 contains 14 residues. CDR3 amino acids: CASSQIRELGEQYF. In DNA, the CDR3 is TGCGCCAGCAGCCAAATCAGGGAGTTGGGCGAGCAGTACTTC.

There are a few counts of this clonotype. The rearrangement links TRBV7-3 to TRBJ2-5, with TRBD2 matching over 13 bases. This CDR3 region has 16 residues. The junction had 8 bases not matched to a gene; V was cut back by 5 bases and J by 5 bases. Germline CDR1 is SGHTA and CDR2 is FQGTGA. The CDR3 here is CASSPRGLAGTETQYF. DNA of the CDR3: TGTGCCAGCAGCCCGAGGGGACTAGCGGGGACTGAGACCCAGTACTTC.

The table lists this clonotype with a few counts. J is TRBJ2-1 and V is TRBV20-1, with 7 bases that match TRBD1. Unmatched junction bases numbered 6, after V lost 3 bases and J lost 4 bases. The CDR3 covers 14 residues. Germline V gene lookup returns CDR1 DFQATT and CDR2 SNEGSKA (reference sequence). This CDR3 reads CSASRDSSYNEQFF. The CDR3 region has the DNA TGCAGTGCTAGTAGGGACAGTTCGTACAATGAGCAGTTCTTC.

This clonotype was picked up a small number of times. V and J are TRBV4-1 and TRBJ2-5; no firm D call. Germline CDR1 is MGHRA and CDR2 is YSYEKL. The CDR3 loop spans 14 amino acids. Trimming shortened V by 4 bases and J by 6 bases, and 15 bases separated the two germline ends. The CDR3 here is CASSPWLETKTQYF. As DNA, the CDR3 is TGCGCCAGCAGCCCCTGGTTAGAAACTAAGACCCAGTACTTC.

The chain's CDR3 is CASINTGQGNSPLHF. The CDR3, as DNA: TGTGCCAGCATCAATACGGGACAGGGGAACTCACCCCTCCACTTT. V and J are TRBV6-1 and TRBJ1-6; 10 bases map to TRBD1. J was trimmed by 10 bases and V by 7 bases; bases with no gene match: 10. CDR1 and CDR2 (germline): MNHNS, SASEGT. The CDR3 has 15 amino acids.

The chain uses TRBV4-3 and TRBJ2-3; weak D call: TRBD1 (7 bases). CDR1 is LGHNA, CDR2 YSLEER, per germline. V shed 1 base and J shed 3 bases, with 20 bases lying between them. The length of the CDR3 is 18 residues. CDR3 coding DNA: TGCGCCAGCAGCCAAGGCCCGTGGGGGGCAGGGGGGACAGATACGCAGTATTTT. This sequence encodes CASSQGPWGAGGTDTQYF.

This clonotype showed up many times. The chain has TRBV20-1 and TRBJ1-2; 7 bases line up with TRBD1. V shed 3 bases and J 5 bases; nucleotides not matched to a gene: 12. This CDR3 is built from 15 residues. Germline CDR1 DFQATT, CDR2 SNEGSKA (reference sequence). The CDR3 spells CSARPDRDLLYGYTF. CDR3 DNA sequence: TGCAGTGCTAGGCCCGACAGGGACTTACTATATGGCTACACCTTC.

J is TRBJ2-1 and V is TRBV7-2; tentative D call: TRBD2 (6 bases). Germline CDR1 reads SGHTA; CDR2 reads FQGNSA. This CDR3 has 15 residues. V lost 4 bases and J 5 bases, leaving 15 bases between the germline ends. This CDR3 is CASSWGVMANNEQFF. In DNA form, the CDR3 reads TGTGCCAGCAGCTGGGGGGTAATGGCTAACAATGAGCAGTTCTTC.

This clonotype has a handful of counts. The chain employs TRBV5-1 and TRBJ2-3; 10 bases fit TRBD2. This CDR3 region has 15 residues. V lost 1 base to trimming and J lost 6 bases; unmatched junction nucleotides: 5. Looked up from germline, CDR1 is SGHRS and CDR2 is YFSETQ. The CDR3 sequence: CASSLTSGVVDTQYF. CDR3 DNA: TGCGCCAGCAGCTTGACTAGCGGGGTGGTGGATACGCAGTATTTT.

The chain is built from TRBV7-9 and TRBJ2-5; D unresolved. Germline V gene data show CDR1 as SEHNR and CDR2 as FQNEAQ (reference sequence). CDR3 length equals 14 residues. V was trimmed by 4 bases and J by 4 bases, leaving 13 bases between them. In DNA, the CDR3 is TGTGCCAGCAGCTCCCCTTTTCGAGGAGAGACCCAGTACTTC. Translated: CASSSPFRGETQYF.

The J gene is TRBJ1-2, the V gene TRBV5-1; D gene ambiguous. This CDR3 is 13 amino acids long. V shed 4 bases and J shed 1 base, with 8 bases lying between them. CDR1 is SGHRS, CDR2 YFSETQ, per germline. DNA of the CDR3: TGCGCCAGCAGCCGGACGGATAACTATGGCTACACCTTC. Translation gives CASSRTDNYGYTF.

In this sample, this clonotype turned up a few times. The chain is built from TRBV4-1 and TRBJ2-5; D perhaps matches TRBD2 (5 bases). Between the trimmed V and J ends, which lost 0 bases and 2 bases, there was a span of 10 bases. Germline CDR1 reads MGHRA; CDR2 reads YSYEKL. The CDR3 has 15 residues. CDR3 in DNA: TGCGCCAGCAGCCAAGACGGGAACATACAAGAGACCCAGTACTTC. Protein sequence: CASSQDGNIQETQYF.

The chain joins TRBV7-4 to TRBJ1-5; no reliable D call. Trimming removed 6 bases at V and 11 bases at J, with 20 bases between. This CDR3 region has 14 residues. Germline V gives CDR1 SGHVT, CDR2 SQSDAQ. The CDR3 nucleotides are TGTGCCAGCAGTTCCGCGGCCGGCGGGAGAGCCCAGCATTTT. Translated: CASSSAAGGRAQHF.

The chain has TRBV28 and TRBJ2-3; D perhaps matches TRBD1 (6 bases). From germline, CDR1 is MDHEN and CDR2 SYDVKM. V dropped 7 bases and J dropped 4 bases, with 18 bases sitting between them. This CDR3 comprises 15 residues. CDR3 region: CASTGYHREPDTQYF. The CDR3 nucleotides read TGTGCCAGCACCGGGTATCACAGGGAGCCAGATACGCAGTATTTT.

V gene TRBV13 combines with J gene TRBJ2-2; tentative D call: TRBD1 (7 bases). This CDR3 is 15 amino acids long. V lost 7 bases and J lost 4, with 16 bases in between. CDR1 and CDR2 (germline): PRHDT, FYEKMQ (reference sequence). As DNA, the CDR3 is TGTGCCAGCAACCACAGGGGAGGAGGCACCGGGGAGCTGTTTTTT. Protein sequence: CASNHRGGGTGELFF.

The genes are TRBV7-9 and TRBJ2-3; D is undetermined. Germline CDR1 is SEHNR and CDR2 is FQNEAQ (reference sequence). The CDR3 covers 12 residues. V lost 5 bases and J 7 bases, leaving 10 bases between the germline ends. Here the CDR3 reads CASSLDAYTQYF. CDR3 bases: TGTGCCAGCAGCCTGGACGCGTATACGCAGTATTTT.

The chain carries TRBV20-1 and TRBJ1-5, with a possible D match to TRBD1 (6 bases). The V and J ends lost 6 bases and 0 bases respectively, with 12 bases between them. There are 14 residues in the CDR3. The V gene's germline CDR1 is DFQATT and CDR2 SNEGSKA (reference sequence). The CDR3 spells CSAAGGVSNQPQHF. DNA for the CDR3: TGCAGTGCCGCGGGGGGCGTTAGCAATCAGCCCCAGCATTTT.

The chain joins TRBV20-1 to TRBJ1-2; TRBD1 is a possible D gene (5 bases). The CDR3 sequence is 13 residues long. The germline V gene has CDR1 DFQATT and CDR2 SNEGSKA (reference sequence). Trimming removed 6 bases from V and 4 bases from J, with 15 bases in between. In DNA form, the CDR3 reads TGCAGTGCCGCGTCAGGGACCCTCTATGGCTACACCTTC. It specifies CSAASGTLYGYTF.

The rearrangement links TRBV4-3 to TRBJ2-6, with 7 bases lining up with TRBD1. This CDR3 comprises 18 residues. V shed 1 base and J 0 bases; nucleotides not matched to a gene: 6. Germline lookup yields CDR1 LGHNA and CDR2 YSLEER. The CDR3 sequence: CASSQVLTGDSGANVLTF. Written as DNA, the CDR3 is TGCGCCAGCAGCCAAGTCCTCACAGGGGACTCTGGGGCCAACGTCCTGACTTTC.

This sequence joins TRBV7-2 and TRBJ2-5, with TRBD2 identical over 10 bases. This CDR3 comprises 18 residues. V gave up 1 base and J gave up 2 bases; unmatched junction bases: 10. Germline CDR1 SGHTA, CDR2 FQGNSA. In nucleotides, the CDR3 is TGTGCCAGCAGCTTAGTTTTCCTAGCGGGGGTGCAACAAGAGACCCAGTACTTC. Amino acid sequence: CASSLVFLAGVQQETQYF. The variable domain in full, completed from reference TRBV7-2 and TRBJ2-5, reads GAGVSQSPSNKVTEKGKDVELRCDPISGHTALYWYRQSLGQGLEFLIYFQGNSAPDKSGLPSDRFSAERTGGSVSTLTIQRTQQEDSAVYLCASSLVFLAGVQQETQYFGPGTRLLVL.

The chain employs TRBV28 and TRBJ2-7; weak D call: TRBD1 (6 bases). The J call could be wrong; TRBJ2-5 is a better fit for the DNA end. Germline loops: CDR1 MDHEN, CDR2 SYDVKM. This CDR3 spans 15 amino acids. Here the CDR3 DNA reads TGTGCCAGCAGTTCCACGGGACAAAGCTGGGAGACCCAGTACTTC. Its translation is CASSSTGQSWETQYF.

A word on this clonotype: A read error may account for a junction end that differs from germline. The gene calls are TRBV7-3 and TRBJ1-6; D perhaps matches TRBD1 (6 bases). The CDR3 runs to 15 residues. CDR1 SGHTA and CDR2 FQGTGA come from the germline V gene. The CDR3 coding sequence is TGTGCCAGCAGCCTAACAGGGTTGGATAATTCACCCCTCCACTTT. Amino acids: CASSLTGLDNSPLHF.

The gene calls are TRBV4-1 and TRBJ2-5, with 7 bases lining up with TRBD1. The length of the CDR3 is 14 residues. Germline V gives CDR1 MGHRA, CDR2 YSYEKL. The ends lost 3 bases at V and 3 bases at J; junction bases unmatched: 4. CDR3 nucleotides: TGCGCCAGCAGCCACCGAGGACAGGAAGAGACCCAGTACTTC. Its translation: CASSHRGQEETQYF.

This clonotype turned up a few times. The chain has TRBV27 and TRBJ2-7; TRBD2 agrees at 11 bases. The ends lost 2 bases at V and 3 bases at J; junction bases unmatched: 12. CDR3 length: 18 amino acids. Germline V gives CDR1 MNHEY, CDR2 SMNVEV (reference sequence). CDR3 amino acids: CASSLGIAGGARVYEQYF. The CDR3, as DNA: TGTGCCAGCAGTTTAGGAATAGCGGGGGGGGCCCGGGTCTACGAGCAGTACTTC.

CDR3 in amino acids: CASSPGTGGTDEQFF. The CDR3 bases are TGTGCCAGCAGCCCCGGGACAGGGGGTACGGATGAGCAGTTCTTC. This sequence joins TRBV28 and TRBJ2-1; 11 nucleotides line up with TRBD1. Germline CDR1 is MDHEN and CDR2 is SYDVKM. With 6 bases clipped from V and 8 bases from J, the junction kept 9 bases outside the gene matches. This CDR3 has 15 amino acids.

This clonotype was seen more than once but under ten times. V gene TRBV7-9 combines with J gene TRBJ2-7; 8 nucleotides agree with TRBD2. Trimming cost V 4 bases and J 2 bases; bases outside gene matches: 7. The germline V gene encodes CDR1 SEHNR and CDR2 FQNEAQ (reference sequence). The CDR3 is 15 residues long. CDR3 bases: TGTGCCAGCAGCTACCGGGAGGGAAGACCCTACGAGCAGTACTTC. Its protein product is CASSYREGRPYEQYF.

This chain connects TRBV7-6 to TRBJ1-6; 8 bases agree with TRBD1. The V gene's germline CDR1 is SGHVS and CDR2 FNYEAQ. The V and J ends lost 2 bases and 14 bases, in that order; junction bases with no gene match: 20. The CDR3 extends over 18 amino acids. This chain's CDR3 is CASSLTAPDRTGKVTLHF. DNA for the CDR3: TGTGCCAGCAGCTTAACGGCACCAGATCGGACAGGGAAAGTAACCCTCCACTTT.